Listed here are 7 T cell receptor beta chains from one sample, sequenced in a study of T cell responses to AZD1222 COVID-19 vaccine. Some clones are missing from TCRdb's copy, which holds only in-frame ones; the method was immunoSEQ multiplex PCR. Of 120,000 or so clones in the sample, around 86% were seen once. The sample consisted of peripheral blood, taken 28 days after the second AZD1222 dose. The receptors stem from an adult who received the AZD1222 COVID-19 vaccine.

This sequence joins TRBV20-1 and TRBJ2-3; D unresolved. The germline V gene has CDR1 DFQATT and CDR2 SNEGSKA (reference sequence). V was trimmed by 3 bases and J by 0 bases, leaving 10 bases between them. The CDR3 contains 14 residues. CDR3 in amino acids: CSASESTSTDTQYF. The CDR3 DNA reads TGCAGTGCTAGTGAGTCCACCAGCACAGATACGCAGTATTTT.

The rearrangement joins TRBV9 to TRBJ1-5, with D maybe TRBD1 (6 bases). V was clipped by 0 bases and J by 7 bases, with 11 bases between them. Germline V gene data show CDR1 as SGDLS and CDR2 as YYNGEE. This CDR3 has 14 residues. CDR3 loop: CASSVEQGRQPQHF. CDR3 DNA sequence: TGTGCCAGCAGCGTAGAACAGGGAAGACAGCCCCAGCATTTT.

The chain uses TRBV3-1 (or the pseudogene TRBV3-2) and TRBJ1-1; D remains unclear. Between the trimmed V and J ends, which lost 4 bases and 4 bases, there was a span of 16 bases. Germline values: CDR1 LGHDT, CDR2 YNNKEL (reference sequence). This CDR3 comprises 15 residues. DNA for the CDR3: TGTGCCAGCAGCCCCAGAAGGGCTGGGCCCACTGAAGCTTTCTTT. Its translation: CASSPRRAGPTEAFF.

V gene TRBV7-9 combines with J gene TRBJ1-1; 7 bases match TRBD1. V was pared by 1 base and J by 6 bases, with 5 bases of the junction left unmatched. The CDR3 length is 14 residues. Looked up from germline, CDR1 is SEHNR and CDR2 is FQNEAQ (reference sequence). The CDR3 spells CASSLEGGYAEAFF. CDR3 DNA: TGTGCCAGCAGCTTAGAAGGGGGCTATGCTGAAGCTTTCTTT. Full variable domain (rest looked up from reference TRBV7-9 and TRBJ1-1): DTGVSQNPRHKITKRGQNVTFRCDPISEHNRLYWYRQTLGQGPEFLTYFQNEAQLEKSRLLSDRFSAERPKGSFSTLEIQRTEQGDSAMYLCASSLEGGYAEAFFGQGTRLTVV.

The chain links TRBV10-3 to TRBJ1-5; 7 bases match TRBD1. The germline CDR1 and CDR2 sequences are ENHRY and SYGVKD. The length of the CDR3 is 12 residues. V trimming: 10 bases; J trimming: 6 bases; junction bases outside the gene matches: 6. The CDR3 DNA sequence: TGTGCCACCGCGACAGGGACTCAGCCCCAGCATTTT. This codes for CATATGTQPQHF.

The chain couples TRBV30 to TRBJ1-5, with no clear D. Germline CDR1 reads GTSNPN; CDR2 reads SVGIG (reference sequence). Trimming cost V 0 bases and J 0 bases, with 6 bases left between them. The CDR3 has 14 amino acids. This CDR3 is CAWSVKGSNQPQHF. CDR3 bases: TGTGCCTGGAGTGTAAAAGGTAGCAATCAGCCCCAGCATTTT.

V is TRBV7-2 and J is TRBJ2-3; 10 positions agree with TRBD2. The germline V gene encodes CDR1 SGHTA and CDR2 FQGNSA. This CDR3 is 17 amino acids long. V lost 0 bases, J lost 3 bases, and 6 bases stayed unmatched. CDR3 bases: TGTGCCAGCAGCTTAGCTTTGACTAGCGGGTGGACAGATACGCAGTATTTT. Protein: CASSLALTSGWTDTQYF.